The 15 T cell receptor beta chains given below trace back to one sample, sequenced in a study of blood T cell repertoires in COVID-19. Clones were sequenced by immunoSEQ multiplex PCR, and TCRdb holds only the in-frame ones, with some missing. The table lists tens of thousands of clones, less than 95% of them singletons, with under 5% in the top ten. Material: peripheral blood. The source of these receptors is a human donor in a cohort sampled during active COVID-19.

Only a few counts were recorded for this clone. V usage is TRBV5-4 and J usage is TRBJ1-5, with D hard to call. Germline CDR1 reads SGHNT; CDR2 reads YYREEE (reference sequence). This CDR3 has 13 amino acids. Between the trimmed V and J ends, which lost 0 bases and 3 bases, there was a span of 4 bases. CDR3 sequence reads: CASSLDINQPQHF. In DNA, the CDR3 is TGTGCCAGCAGCTTGGATATCAATCAGCCCCAGCATTTT.

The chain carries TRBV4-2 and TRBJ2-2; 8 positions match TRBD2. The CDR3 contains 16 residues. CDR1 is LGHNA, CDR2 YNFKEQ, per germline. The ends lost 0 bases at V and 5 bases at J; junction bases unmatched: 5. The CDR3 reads CASSQDRGGWTGELFF. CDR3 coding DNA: TGTGCCAGCAGCCAAGATCGGGGGGGTTGGACCGGGGAGCTGTTTTTT.

The CDR3 protein is CASSPGLAGVQETQYF. In DNA, the CDR3 is TGTGCCAGTAGTCCTGGACTAGCGGGCGTCCAAGAGACCCAGTACTTC. The chain recombines TRBV19 with TRBJ2-5, with 11 bases matching TRBD2. The CDR3 consists of 16 residues. Germline assignment: CDR1 LNHDA and CDR2 SQIVND (reference sequence). With V trimmed by 5 bases and J by 1 base, 6 bases remained unmatched.

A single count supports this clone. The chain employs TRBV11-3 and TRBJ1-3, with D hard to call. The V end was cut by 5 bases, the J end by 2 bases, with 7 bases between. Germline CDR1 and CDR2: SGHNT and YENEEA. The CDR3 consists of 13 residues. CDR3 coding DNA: TGTGCCAGCAGCCGCGGCGCTGGAAACACCATATATTTT. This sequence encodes CASSRGAGNTIYF.

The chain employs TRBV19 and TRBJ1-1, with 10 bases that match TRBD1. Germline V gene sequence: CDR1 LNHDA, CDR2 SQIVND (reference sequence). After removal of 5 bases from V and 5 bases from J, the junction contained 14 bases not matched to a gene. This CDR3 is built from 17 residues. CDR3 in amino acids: CASSFSTTGGSRTEAFF. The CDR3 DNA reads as TGTGCCAGTAGTTTCTCCACGACAGGGGGCAGTCGAACTGAAGCTTTCTTT.

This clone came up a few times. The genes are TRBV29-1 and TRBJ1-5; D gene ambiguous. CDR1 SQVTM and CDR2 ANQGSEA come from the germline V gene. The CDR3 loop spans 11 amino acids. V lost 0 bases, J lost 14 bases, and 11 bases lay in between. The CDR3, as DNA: TGCAGCGTTGAAGATCGCGGGGTCAAGCATTTT. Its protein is CSVEDRGVKHF.

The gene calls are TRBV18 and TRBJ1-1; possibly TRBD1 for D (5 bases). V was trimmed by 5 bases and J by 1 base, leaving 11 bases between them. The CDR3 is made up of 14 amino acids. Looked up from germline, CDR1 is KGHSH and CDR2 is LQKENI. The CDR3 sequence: CASSIRERNTEAFF. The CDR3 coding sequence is TGTGCCAGCTCAATCAGGGAACGGAACACTGAAGCTTTCTTT.

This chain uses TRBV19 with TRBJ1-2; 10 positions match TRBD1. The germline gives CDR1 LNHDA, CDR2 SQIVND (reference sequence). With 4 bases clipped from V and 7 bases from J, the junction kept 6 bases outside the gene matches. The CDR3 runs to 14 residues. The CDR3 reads CASSTWDRGRGYTF. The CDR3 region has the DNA TGTGCCAGTAGTACCTGGGACAGGGGTCGTGGCTACACCTTC.

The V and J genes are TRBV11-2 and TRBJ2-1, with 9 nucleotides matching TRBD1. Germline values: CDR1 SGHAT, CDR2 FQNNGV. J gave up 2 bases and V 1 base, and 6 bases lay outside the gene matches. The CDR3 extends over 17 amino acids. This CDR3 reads CASSLGTGGLTYNEQFF. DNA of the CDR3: TGTGCCAGCAGCTTAGGAACAGGGGGCTTGACCTACAATGAGCAGTTCTTC.

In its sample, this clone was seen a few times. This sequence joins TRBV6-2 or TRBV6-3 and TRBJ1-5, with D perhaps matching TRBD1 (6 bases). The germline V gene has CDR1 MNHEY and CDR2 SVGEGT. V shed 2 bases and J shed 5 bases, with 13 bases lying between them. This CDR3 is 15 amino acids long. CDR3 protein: CASSYTGQTYQPQHF. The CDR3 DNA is TGTGCCAGCAGTTACACCGGACAGACCTATCAGCCCCAGCATTTT.

The CDR3 spells CASSRESTTRTGELFF. CDR3 DNA sequence: TGTGCCAGCAGCCGGGAGTCTACAACCAGGACAGGGGAGCTGTTTTTT. V and J are TRBV9 and TRBJ2-2; tentatively, D is TRBD2 (6 bases). This CDR3 is 16 amino acids long. From germline, CDR1 is SGDLS and CDR2 YYNGEE. The germline V and J ends were trimmed by 4 bases and 8 bases, with 21 bases remaining between them.

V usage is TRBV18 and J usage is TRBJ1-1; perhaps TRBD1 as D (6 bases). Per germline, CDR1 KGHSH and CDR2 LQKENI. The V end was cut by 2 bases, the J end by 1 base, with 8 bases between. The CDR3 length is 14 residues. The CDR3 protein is CASSPWTANTEAFF. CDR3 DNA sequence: TGTGCCAGCTCACCATGGACAGCGAACACTGAAGCTTTCTTT. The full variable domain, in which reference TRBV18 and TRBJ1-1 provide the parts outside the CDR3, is NAGVMQNPRHLVRRRGQEARLRCSPMKGHSHVYWYRQLPEEGLKFMVYLQKENIIDESGMPKERFSAEFPKEGPSILRIQQVVRGDSAAYFCASSPWTANTEAFFGQGTRLTVV.

This CDR3 reads CASSTTLASGEQYF. CDR3 DNA sequence: TGCGCCAGCAGCACCACATTGGCCTCTGGCGAGCAGTACTTC. The chain is built from TRBV4-3 and TRBJ2-7; D is uncertain. Trimming shortened V by 5 bases and J by 6 bases, and 17 bases separated the two germline ends. This CDR3 comprises 14 residues. Germline loops: CDR1 LGHNA, CDR2 YSLEER.

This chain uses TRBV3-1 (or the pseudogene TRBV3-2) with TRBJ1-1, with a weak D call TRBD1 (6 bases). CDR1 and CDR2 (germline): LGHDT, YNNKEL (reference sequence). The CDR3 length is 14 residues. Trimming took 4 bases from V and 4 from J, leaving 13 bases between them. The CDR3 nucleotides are TGTGCCAGCAGCCCACAGGGTAAGGGCACTGAAGCTTTCTTT. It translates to CASSPQGKGTEAFF.

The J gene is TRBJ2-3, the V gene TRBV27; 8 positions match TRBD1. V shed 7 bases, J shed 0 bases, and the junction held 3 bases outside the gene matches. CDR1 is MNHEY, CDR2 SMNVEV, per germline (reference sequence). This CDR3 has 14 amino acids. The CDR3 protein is CASTDRDSTDTQYF. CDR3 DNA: TGTGCCAGCACGGACAGGGACAGCACAGATACGCAGTATTTT.